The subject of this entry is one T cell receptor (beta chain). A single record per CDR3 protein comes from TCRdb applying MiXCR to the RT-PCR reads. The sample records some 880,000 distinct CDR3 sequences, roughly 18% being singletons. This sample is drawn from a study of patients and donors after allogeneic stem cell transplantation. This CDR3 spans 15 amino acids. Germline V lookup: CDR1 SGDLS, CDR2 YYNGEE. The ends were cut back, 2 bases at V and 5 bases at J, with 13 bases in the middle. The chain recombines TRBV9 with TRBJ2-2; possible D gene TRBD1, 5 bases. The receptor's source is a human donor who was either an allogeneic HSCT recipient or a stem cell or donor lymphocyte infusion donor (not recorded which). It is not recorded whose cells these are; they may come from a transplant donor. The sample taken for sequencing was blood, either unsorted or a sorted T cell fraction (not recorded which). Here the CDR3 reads CASSVDGAGTGELFF. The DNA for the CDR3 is TGTGCCAGCAGCGTCGATGGGGCTGGGACCGGGGAGCTGTTTTTT.